This TCR beta chain was recovered during a study of a mutant IDH1 vaccine in newly diagnosed glioma (dated by TCRdb to the early 2020s). A note on the overall study: Eight vaccinations were administered to patients in weeks 1, 3, 5, 7, 11, 15, 19 and 23, corresponding to visits V03 through V10. The approximately 29 treated patients were roughly 62% male and around 40% female, with a mean age of approximately 38 years. For exploratory analyses, approximately 23 treated patients had longitudinal TCRB deep sequencing done wherever samples were available. Before enrollment, patients had received standard therapy of radiotherapy alone, temozolomide alone, or radiochemotherapy with temozolomide; most received the combination. Peripheral blood was drawn at six visits: V03 (baseline), V05, V07, V10, V12 and V13. Vaccination began 4-6 weeks after radiotherapy alone, or alongside temozolomide cycles in the chemotherapy-containing groups. Results the study describes overall, beyond this receptor: Immune responses induced by the vaccine were seen in approximately 92% of patients across multiple MHC alleles. According to the authors, sample limitations meant that analyses of patient blood samples could not be reproduced. Pseudoprogression appeared unrelated to alterations in the top peripheral T cell clonotypes detected by TCRB sequencing. Selection of PBMC samples for TCRB deep sequencing was based on availability.

A single count supports this clone. Its antigen remains undetermined. One base away there is no much larger clone; base qualities are not given. The sample's time point label, decoded: week 5, during vaccination. Every vaccine dose consisted of 300 ug of a 20-mer mutant IDH1 peptide in Montanide, administered subcutaneously together with topical imiquimod. All donors had newly diagnosed IDH1-mutant astrocytomas of WHO grade 3 or 4 that showed loss of nuclear ATRX. The samples were drawn from NOA16, a multicentre, single-arm, open-label phase I trial in Germany that tested a mutant IDH1 peptide vaccine in humans for the first time. Genomic DNA for TCRB sequencing was extracted from EDTA blood using the DNeasy Blood and Tissue Kit. The germline V gene yields MNHEY for CDR1 and SVGAGI for CDR2. From cysteine to phenylalanine, the CDR3 is 13 amino acids long. Just CDR3 DNA is preserved here, 39 bases in frame from base 1. Germline trimming amounts to 5 bases on V and 4 bases on J, with 3 as the count of junction bases outside the gene matches.

Libraries were constructed by the immunoSEQ multiplex PCR assay. The hsTCRB Kit was used according to the manufacturer's protocol to amplify rearranged TCR beta chain sequences. Sequencing of TCRB libraries was carried out on an Illumina MiSeq. Concerning the study's data processing: Demultiplexing, trimming and gene mapping were performed with the kit vendor's proprietary platform. The source is immuneACCESS, and TCRdb retained only in-frame sequences with V and J called. Part of the clones is not carried over; for the studies checked, unresolved V genes explain less than half of this, and the remainder is unexplained. V and J calls and clone size are copied from that table; D and trimming were computed from the DNA. The sample data list over 25,000 clones, and around 87% of these were observed just once. Under 4% of the sample is taken by the ten largest.

The sequence is built from TRBV6-5 and TRBJ1-2; the junction holds 8 bases that match TRBD1. This TCR came from a woman aged 40 to 50 with glioma. Some clones in this sample may be carry-over from other donors' samples. Sequenced material: peripheral blood mononuclear cells (PBMCs), taken from a glioma patient whose treatment included an IDH1 peptide vaccine. In nucleotides, the sequence is TGTGCCAGCAGTCAGGGGGCCCCCTATGGCTACACCTTC. It is translated as CASSQGAPYGYTF.